Following are 21 T cell receptor beta chains from one sample sequenced in a study of blood T cell repertoires in COVID-19. Libraries were prepared by immunoSEQ multiplex PCR; TCRdb keeps only in-frame clonotypes and omits some of them. The table includes 200,000 or so clones, roughly 90% detected once. Material for sequencing was peripheral blood. All receptors derive from an older woman with acute or convalescent COVID-19.

This clone has just one count. The J gene is TRBJ1-1, the V gene TRBV6-5; no firm D call. The CDR3 runs to 13 residues. Germline CDR1 reads MNHEY; CDR2 reads SVGAGI. Trimming removed 6 bases at V and 4 bases at J, with 12 bases between. This chain's CDR3 is CASRTEVTTEAFF. For the CDR3, the DNA is TGTGCCAGCAGGACCGAGGTCACCACTGAAGCTTTCTTT.

The J gene is TRBJ2-7, the V gene TRBV5-4, with 10 bases fitting TRBD1. After removal of 3 bases from V and 5 bases from J, the junction contained 5 bases not matched to a gene. Looked up from germline, CDR1 is SGHNT and CDR2 is YYREEE (reference sequence). The CDR3 consists of 14 residues. DNA for the CDR3: TGTGCCAGCAGCTCCCGGACAGGGGGGAACGAGCAGTACTTC. Translation: CASSSRTGGNEQYF.

The chain couples TRBV19 to TRBJ1-5; TRBD1 aligns across 8 bases. The CDR3 is 13 residues long. Germline-derived CDR1 and CDR2 are LNHDA and SQIVND (reference sequence). With 4 bases clipped from V and 9 bases from J, the junction kept 5 bases outside the gene matches. In nucleotides, the CDR3 is TGTGCCAGTAGTACCAGGACAGGGAGGCCCCAGCATTTT. It translates to CASSTRTGRPQHF.

This clone was counted a single time. This chain uses TRBV19 with TRBJ2-3; D is perhaps TRBD2 (5 bases). V lost 7 bases to trimming and J lost 4 bases, with 24 bases between them. Germline V gives CDR1 LNHDA, CDR2 SQIVND (reference sequence). The length of the CDR3 is 17 residues. CDR3 in DNA: TGTGCCAGTAAGACCGCCCCCGGGGTGAGCATAGCAGATACGCAGTATTTT. Amino acids: CASKTAPGVSIADTQYF.

The chain couples TRBV10-3 to TRBJ1-1; 8 nucleotides agree with TRBD1. Germline-derived CDR1 and CDR2 are ENHRY and SYGVKD. V dropped 6 bases and J dropped 2; count of bases not matched to a gene: 5. The CDR3 runs to 14 residues. Here the CDR3 reads CAIRRAGGNTEAFF. The CDR3 DNA reads TGTGCCATCAGAAGAGCAGGGGGCAACACTGAAGCTTTCTTT.

The chain carries TRBV29-1 and TRBJ2-1, with 9 bases identical to TRBD2. The germline V gene has CDR1 SQVTM and CDR2 ANQGSEA. The length of the CDR3 is 14 residues. The V and J ends lost 4 bases and 9 bases, in that order; junction bases with no gene match: 10. CDR3 bases: TGCAGCGTTGTGCGCGGGAGGGCCTTTGGTGAGCAGTTCTTC. It yields the protein CSVVRGRAFGEQFF.

The rearrangement joins TRBV18 to TRBJ2-7, with unresolved D. Germline lookup yields CDR1 KGHSH and CDR2 LQKENI. With 6 bases removed from V and 1 base from J, the gap between germline ends came to 16 bases. The CDR3 loop spans 15 amino acids. The CDR3 bases are TGTGCCAGCTCCTACAAGGAGCACGTGTCCTACGAGCAGTACTTC. Its protein product is CASSYKEHVSYEQYF.

A word on this clone: A junction boundary mismatches the germline segment, possibly from a read error. The J gene is TRBJ1-4, the V gene TRBV6-5; D may be TRBD1 (6 bases). Germline CDR1 MNHEY, CDR2 SVGAGI. This CDR3 comprises 15 residues. The CDR3 DNA is TGTGCCAGCAGTGACTCAGGGGCAACTAATGAAAAACTGTTTTTT. Translated, it gives CASSDSGATNEKLFF.

J is TRBJ2-3 and V is TRBV30; weak D call: TRBD2 (5 bases). In germline, CDR1 is GTSNPN, CDR2 SVGIG (reference sequence). The CDR3 is 13 amino acids. The CDR3 protein is CARSRGNTDTQYF. DNA of the CDR3: TGTGCACGAAGTCGAGGGAACACAGATACGCAGTATTTT.

The chain uses TRBV4-1 and TRBJ1-3; D unclear. This CDR3 region has 18 residues. CDR1 is MGHRA, CDR2 YSYEKL, per germline. Deletions cut 0 bases from V and 0 bases from J, with 15 bases between. Here the CDR3 DNA reads TGCGCCAGCAGCCAAGATCAAGTCGGCAGGTTCTCTGGAAACACCATATATTTT. Amino acid sequence: CASSQDQVGRFSGNTIYF.

This rearrangement joins TRBV5-1 to TRBJ1-2, with 8 bases identical to TRBD1. Germline CDR1 is SGHRS and CDR2 is YFSETQ. The CDR3 length is 16 residues. V shed 2 bases, J shed 6 bases, and the junction held 12 bases outside the gene matches. CDR3 residues: CASSFGQGGYVDGYTF. The CDR3 DNA follows: TGCGCCAGCAGCTTCGGACAGGGAGGGTATGTAGATGGCTACACCTTC. Full variable domain (rest looked up from reference TRBV5-1 and TRBJ1-2): KAGVTQTPRYLIKTRGQQVTLSCSPISGHRSVSWYQQTPGQGLQFLFEYFSETQRNKGNFPGRFSGRQFSNSRSEMNVSTLELGDSALYLCASSFGQGGYVDGYTFGSGTRLTVV.

This clone came up once. This chain joins TRBV10-3 and TRBJ2-1; possible D gene TRBD1, 7 bases. Trimming cost V 3 bases and J 2 bases, with 11 bases left between them. This CDR3 comprises 15 residues. CDR1 and CDR2 (germline): ENHRY, SYGVKD. In DNA, the CDR3 is TGTGCCATCAGTGAAGGGGGCGGGACCTACAATGAGCAGTTCTTC. Its translation is CAISEGGGTYNEQFF.

The V call is TRBV9, the J call TRBJ2-2, with D possibly TRBD2 on 6 matching bases. V shed 0 bases and J shed 6 bases, with 12 bases lying between them. The CDR3 consists of 15 residues. Looked up from germline, CDR1 is SGDLS and CDR2 is YYNGEE. The CDR3 sequence is CASSVATGVAGELFF. DNA for the CDR3: TGTGCCAGCAGCGTAGCTACGGGGGTAGCCGGGGAGCTGTTTTTT. The full variable domain, in which reference TRBV9 and TRBJ2-2 provide the parts outside the CDR3, is DSGVTQTPKHLITATGQRVTLRCSPRSGDLSVYWYQQSLDQGLQFLIQYYNGEERAKGNILERFSAQQFPDLHSELNLSSLELGDSALYFCASSVATGVAGELFFGEGSRLTVL.

The gene calls are TRBV29-1 and TRBJ1-2, with 9 bases matching TRBD1. With V trimmed by 3 bases and J by 6 bases, 5 bases remained unmatched. Germline V CDR1 and CDR2: SQVTM, ANQGSEA. The CDR3 spans 13 residues. The CDR3 sequence: CSVEVQGADGYTF. The DNA of the CDR3 is TGCAGCGTTGAGGTACAGGGGGCGGATGGCTACACCTTC.

This clone was observed many times. V gene TRBV27 combines with J gene TRBJ2-7; 8 bases map to TRBD2. The CDR3 extends over 14 amino acids. Germline assignment: CDR1 MNHEY and CDR2 SMNVEV (reference sequence). Germline trimming cut 0 bases from V and 4 bases from J; bases unmatched to any gene: 2. The CDR3 DNA sequence: TGTGCCAGCAGTTTATCGCCTAGCGGGTACGAGCAGTACTTC. Translating gives CASSLSPSGYEQYF.

In its sample, this clone was seen a few times. Other DNA sequences from this sample encode an identical CDR3 as well. The chain carries TRBV6-2 or TRBV6-3 and TRBJ1-5; D may be TRBD1 (5 bases). CDR1 and CDR2 from the germline V gene are MNHEY and SVGEGT. V lost 2 bases and J lost 7, with 9 bases in between. This CDR3 has 13 residues. CDR3 in DNA: TGTGCCAGCAGTTACCGCGGGGGGCAGCCCCAGCATTTT. This codes for CASSYRGGQPQHF.

This sequence joins TRBV5-4 and TRBJ2-5, with D possibly matching TRBD1 (7 bases). CDR3 size: 14 residues. The ends were cut back, 4 bases at V and 3 bases at J, with 13 bases in the middle. Per the germline V gene, CDR1 is SGHNT and CDR2 is YYREEE (reference sequence). Written as DNA, the CDR3 is TGTGCCAGCAGCCAGGGGGGCGAGAAAGAGACCCAGTACTTC. It codes for CASSQGGEKETQYF.

The CDR3 nucleotides read TGCAGCGTTTCTGTGGAGACCTACGAGCAGTACTTC. Translation gives CSVSVETYEQYF. This chain uses TRBV29-1 with TRBJ2-7; D unresolved. This CDR3 has 12 amino acids. V dropped 5 bases and J dropped 2 bases, with 10 bases sitting between them. From germline, CDR1 is SQVTM and CDR2 ANQGSEA.

The rearrangement joins TRBV3-1 (or the pseudogene TRBV3-2) to TRBJ1-2, with D possibly being TRBD1 (5 bases). The length of the CDR3 is 14 residues. Trimming pared 0 bases from V and 8 bases from J, leaving 13 bases between. Germline assignment: CDR1 LGHDT and CDR2 YNNKEL (reference sequence). In DNA form, the CDR3 reads TGTGCCAGCAGCCAAGATAGGGGAGGGTCCGGCTACACCTTC. Its translation: CASSQDRGGSGYTF.

V is TRBV4-3 and J is TRBJ2-6; D uncertain. In germline, CDR1 is LGHNA, CDR2 YSLEER. This CDR3 region has 17 residues. V was clipped by 4 bases and J by 0 bases, with 13 bases between them. The chain's CDR3 is CASSLDLRPSGANVLTF. The DNA of the CDR3 is TGCGCCAGCAGCCTTGACTTGAGGCCCTCTGGGGCCAACGTCCTGACTTTC.

The chain has TRBV28 and TRBJ1-2, with 7 bases fitting TRBD1. Germline lookup yields CDR1 MDHEN and CDR2 SYDVKM. V gave up 6 bases and J gave up 0 bases; unmatched junction bases: 7. This CDR3 contains 15 residues. The CDR3: CASSPQGGPNYGYTF. The CDR3 region has the DNA TGTGCCAGCAGCCCCCAGGGGGGACCTAACTATGGCTACACCTTC.